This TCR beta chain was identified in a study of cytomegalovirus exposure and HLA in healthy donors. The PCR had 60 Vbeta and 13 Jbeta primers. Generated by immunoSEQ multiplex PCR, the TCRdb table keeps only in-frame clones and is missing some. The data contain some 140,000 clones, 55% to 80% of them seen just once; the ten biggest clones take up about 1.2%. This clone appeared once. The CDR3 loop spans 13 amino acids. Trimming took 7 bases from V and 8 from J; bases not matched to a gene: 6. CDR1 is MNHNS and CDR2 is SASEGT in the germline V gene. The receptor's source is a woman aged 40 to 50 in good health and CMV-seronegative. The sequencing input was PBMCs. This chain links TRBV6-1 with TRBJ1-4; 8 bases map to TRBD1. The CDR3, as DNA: TGTGCCAGCACCCGGACAGGGCGAGAAAAACTGTTTTTT. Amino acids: CASTRTGREKLFF.